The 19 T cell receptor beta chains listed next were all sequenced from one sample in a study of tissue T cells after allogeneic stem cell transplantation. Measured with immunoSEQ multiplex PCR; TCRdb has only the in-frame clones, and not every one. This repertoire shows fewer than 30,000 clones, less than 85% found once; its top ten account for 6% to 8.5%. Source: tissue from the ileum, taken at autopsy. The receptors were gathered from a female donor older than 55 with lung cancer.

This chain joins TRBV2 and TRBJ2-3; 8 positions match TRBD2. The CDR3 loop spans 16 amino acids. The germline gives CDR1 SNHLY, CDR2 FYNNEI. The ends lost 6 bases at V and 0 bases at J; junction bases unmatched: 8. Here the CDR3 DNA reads TGTGCCAGCAGCGCCGGGACTAGTCGAAGCACAGATACGCAGTATTTT. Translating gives CASSAGTSRSTDTQYF.

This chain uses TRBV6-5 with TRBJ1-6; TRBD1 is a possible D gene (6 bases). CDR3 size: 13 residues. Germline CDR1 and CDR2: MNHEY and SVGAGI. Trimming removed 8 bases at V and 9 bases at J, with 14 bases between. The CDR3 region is CASSPEGGSPLHF. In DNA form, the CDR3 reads TGTGCCAGCTCCCCGGAGGGGGGTTCACCCCTCCACTTT.

The CDR3 sequence is CASRYSGSSYNEQFF. CDR3 nucleotides: TGCGCCAGCAGGTATAGCGGGAGCTCCTACAATGAGCAGTTCTTC. The V gene is TRBV5-1, the J gene TRBJ2-1; 9 bases map to TRBD2. V shed 5 bases and J 0 bases; nucleotides not matched to a gene: 3. The germline gives CDR1 SGHRS, CDR2 YFSETQ. This CDR3 has 15 amino acids.

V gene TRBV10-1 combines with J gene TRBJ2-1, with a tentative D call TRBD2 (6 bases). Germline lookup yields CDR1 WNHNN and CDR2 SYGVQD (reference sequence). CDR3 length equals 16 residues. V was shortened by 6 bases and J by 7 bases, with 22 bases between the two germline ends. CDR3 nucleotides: TGCGCCAGCAGCTCCGGGACTTCTAGGAGCAAAAATGAGCAGTTCTTC. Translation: CASSSGTSRSKNEQFF.

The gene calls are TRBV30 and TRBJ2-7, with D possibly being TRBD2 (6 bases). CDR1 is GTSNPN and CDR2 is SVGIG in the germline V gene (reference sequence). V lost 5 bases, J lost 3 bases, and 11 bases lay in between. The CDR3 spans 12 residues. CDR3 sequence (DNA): TGTGCCTGGGGGGGGAGTAGCTACGAGCAGTACTTC. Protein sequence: CAWGGSSYEQYF.

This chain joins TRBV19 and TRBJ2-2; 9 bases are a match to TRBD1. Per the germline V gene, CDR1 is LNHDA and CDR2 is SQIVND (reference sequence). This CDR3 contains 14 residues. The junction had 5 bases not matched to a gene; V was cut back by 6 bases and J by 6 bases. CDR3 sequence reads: CASSRDRDAGELFF. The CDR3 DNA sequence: TGTGCCAGTAGCAGGGACAGGGACGCCGGGGAGCTGTTTTTT.

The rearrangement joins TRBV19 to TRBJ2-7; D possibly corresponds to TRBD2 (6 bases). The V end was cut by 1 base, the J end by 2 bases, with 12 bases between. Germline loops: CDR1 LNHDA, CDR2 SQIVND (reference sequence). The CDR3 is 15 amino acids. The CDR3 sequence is CASSIGGGEAYEQYF. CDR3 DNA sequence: TGTGCCAGTAGTATAGGCGGAGGGGAGGCCTACGAGCAGTACTTC.

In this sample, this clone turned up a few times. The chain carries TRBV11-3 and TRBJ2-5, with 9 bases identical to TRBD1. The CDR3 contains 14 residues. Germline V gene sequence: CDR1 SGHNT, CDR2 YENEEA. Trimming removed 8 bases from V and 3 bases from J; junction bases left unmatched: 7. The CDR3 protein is CASGTGPPEETQYF. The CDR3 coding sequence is TGTGCCAGCGGGACAGGGCCCCCCGAAGAGACCCAGTACTTC.

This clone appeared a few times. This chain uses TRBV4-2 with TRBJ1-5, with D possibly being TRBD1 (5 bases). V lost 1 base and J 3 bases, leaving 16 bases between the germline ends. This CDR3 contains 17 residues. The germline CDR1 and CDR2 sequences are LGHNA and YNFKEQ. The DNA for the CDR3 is TGTGCCAGCAGCCAAGGGGGCCCAGACAGATTCAATCAGCCCCAGCATTTT. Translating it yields CASSQGGPDRFNQPQHF.

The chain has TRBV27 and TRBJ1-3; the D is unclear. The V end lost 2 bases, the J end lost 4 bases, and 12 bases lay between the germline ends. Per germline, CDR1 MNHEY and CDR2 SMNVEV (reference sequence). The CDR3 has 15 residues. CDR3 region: CASSLTPTSGNTIYF. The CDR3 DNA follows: TGTGCCAGCAGTTTAACACCTACATCCGGAAACACCATATATTTT.

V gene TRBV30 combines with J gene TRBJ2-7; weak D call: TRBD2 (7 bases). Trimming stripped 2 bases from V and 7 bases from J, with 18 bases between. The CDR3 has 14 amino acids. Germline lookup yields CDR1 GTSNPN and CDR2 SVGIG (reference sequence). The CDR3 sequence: CAWSPSAEGGEQYF. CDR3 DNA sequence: TGTGCCTGGAGTCCCTCGGCTGAGGGGGGGGAGCAGTACTTC.

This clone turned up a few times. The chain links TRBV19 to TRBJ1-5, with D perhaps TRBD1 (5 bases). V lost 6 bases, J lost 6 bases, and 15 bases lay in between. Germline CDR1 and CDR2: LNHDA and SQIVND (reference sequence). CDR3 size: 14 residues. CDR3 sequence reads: CASRGGLVGQPQHF. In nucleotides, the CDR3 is TGTGCCAGTAGGGGGGGACTTGTAGGTCAGCCCCAGCATTTT.

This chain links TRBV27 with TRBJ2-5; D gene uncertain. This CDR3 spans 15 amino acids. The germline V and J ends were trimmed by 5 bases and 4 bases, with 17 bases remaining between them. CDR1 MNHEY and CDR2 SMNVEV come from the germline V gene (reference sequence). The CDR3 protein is CASSLGPDPGETQYF. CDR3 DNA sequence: TGTGCCAGCAGTCTAGGTCCCGACCCCGGAGAGACCCAGTACTTC.

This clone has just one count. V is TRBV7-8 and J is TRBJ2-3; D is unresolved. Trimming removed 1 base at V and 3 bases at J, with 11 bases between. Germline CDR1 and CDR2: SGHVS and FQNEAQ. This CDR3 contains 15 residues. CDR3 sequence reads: CASSLETLGTDTQYF. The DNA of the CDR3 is TGTGCCAGCAGCTTAGAAACCTTGGGGACAGATACGCAGTATTTT.

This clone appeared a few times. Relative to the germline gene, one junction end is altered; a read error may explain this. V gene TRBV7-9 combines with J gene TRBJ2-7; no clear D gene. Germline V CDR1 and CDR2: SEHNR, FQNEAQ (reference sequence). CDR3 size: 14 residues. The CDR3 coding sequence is TGTGCCAGCAGCTTAGGAACATCCACCCGCCTCATGGACTTC. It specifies CASSLGTSTRLMDF.

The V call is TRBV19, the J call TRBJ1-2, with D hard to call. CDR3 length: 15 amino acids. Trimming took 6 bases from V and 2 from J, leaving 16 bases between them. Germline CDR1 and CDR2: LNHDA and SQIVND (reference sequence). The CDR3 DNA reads TGTGCCAGTAGCGACGGACCCCGAAAGAACTATGGCTACACCTTC. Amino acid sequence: CASSDGPRKNYGYTF.

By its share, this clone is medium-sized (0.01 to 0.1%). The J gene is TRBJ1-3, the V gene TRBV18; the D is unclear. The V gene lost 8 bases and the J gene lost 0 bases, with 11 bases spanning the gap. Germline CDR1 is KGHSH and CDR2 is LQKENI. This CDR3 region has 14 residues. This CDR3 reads CASLWTASGNTIYF. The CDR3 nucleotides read TGTGCCAGCCTCTGGACGGCCTCTGGAAACACCATATATTTT.

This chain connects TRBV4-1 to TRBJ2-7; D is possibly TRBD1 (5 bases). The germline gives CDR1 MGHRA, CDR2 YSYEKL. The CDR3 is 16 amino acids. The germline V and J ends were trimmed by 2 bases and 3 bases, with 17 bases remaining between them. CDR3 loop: CASSQQGPGRNYEQYF. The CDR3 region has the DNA TGCGCCAGCAGCCAACAGGGTCCGGGCAGGAACTACGAGCAGTACTTC.

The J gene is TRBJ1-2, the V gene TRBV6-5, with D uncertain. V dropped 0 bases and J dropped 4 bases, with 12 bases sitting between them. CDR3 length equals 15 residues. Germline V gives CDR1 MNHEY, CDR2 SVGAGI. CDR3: CASSYSLKGPYGYTF. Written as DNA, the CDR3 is TGTGCCAGCAGTTACTCGCTTAAAGGGCCCTATGGCTACACCTTC.